This TCR beta chain was identified during a study of T cells after yellow fever vaccination. Study in general: Preparation of the low-cell-number fractions used SMART-Seq v4 Ultra Low Input.

By 5'RACE template switching, TCR cDNA was produced, with a universal primer site and UMIs added in the process. TCRdb itself ran the 5' RACE reads through MiXCR, one entry per CDR3 protein. The sample includes some 320,000 distinct CDR3 sequences, approximately 4.3% of them seen just once. This CDR3 is built from 12 residues. Looked up from germline, CDR1 is SQVTM and CDR2 is ANQGSEA. Study-level points and caveats: A small share of clonotypes appeared in both CD4 and CD8 compartments. Subsequent booster samples again held most clones from primary vaccination (nearly 98% CD4, about 86% CD8).

This clonotype was observed a handful of times. Its antigen is not identified. The junction shows a germline mismatch at one end, possibly a read error. The specimen was PBMCs, collected 15 days after the yellow fever booster vaccination. This clonotype was sampled from a man between 18 and 29 years old who received the YFV17D yellow fever vaccine. The chain carries TRBV29-1 and TRBJ1-1; a weak D match, TRBD1 (5 bases). The CDR3: CSVLTDGTEAFF. The CDR3 coding sequence is TGCAGCGTTTTGACAGATGGCACTGAAGCCTTCTTT.